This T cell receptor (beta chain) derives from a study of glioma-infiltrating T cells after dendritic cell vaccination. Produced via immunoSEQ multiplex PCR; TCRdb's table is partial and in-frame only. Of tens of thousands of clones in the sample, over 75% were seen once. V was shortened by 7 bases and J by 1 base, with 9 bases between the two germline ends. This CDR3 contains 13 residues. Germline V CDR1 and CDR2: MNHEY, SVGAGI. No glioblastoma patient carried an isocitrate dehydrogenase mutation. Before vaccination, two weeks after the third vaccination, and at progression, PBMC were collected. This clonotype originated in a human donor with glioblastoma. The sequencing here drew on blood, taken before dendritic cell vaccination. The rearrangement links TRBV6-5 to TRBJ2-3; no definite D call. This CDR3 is CASTGVGTDTQYF. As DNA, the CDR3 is TGTGCCAGCACAGGTGTGGGCACAGATACGCAGTATTTT.